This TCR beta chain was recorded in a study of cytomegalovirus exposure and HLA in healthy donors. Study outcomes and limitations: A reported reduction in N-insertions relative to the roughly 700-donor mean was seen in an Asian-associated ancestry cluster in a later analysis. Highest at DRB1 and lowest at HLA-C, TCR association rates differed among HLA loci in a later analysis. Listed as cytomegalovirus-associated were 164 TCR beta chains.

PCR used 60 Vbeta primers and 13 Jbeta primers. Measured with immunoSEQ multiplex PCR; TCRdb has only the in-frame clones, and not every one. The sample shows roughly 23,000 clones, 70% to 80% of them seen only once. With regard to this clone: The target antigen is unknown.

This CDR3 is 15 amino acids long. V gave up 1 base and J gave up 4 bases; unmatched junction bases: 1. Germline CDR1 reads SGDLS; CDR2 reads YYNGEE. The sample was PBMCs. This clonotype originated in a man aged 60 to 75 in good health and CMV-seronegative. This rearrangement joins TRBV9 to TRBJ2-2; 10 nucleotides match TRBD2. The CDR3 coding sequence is TGTGCCAGCAGCGTACTAGCGGGAGCCACCGGGGAGCTGTTTTTT. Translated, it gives CASSVLAGATGELFF.